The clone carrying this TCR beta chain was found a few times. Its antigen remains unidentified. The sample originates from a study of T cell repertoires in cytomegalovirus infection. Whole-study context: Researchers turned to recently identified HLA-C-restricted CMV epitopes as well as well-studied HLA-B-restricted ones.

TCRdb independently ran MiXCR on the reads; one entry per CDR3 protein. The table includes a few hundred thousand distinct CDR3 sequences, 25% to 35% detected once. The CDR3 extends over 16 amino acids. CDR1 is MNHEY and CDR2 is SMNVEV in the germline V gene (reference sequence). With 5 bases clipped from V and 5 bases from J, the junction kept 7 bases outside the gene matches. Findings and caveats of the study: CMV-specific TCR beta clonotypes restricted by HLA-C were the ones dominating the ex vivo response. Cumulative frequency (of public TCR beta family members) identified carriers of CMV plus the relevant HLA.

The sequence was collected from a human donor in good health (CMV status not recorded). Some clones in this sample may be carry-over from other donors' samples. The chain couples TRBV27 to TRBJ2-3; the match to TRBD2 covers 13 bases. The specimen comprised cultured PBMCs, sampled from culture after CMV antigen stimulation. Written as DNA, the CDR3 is TGTGCCAGCAGTAAACTAGCGGGAGGGCCGGTAGATACGCAGTATTTT. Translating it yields CASSKLAGGPVDTQYF.